These 22 T cell receptor beta chains originate from one sample sequenced in a study of cytomegalovirus exposure and HLA in healthy donors. 60 Vbeta and 13 Jbeta primers were used in PCR. Repertoires were generated with immunoSEQ multiplex PCR, while TCRdb's copy carries only in-frame clones and drops some. The data show roughly 100,000 clones, over 70% seen once. The sequenced sample consisted of PBMCs. The origin of the receptors is a male donor in good health and CMV-seronegative.

This chain links TRBV6-1 with TRBJ2-1; the D gene is possibly TRBD1 (5 bases). Germline-derived CDR1 and CDR2 are MNHNS and SASEGT. Trimming removed 7 bases at V and 3 bases at J, with 16 bases between. The CDR3 consists of 15 residues. CDR3 bases: TGTGCCAGCAAAGAAGTTGGGGCGGTCTACAATGAGCAGTTCTTC. Translating it yields CASKEVGAVYNEQFF.

The chain couples TRBV11-3 to TRBJ1-2, with D perhaps matching TRBD1 (5 bases). CDR1 is SGHNT, CDR2 YENEEA, per germline. This CDR3 has 13 residues. With 3 bases removed from V and 2 bases from J, the gap between germline ends came to 7 bases. CDR3 residues: CASSFRANYGYTF. CDR3 nucleotides: TGTGCCAGCAGCTTCAGGGCCAACTATGGCTACACCTTC.

The chain is built from TRBV6-1 and TRBJ2-2; 12 nucleotides agree with TRBD1. The V gene's germline CDR1 is MNHNS and CDR2 SASEGT. Losses at the gene ends were 3 bases for V and 2 bases for J; bases not matched to a gene: 1. The length of the CDR3 is 16 residues. The CDR3 DNA reads as TGTGCCAGCAGTGAGGGACAGGGGGCCAACACCGGGGAGCTGTTTTTT. Translating gives CASSEGQGANTGELFF.

This clone was detected a few times. The chain combines TRBV5-4 with TRBJ2-5; 8 nucleotides align to TRBD2. The V gene end was trimmed by 5 bases and the J gene end by 7 bases; junction bases not matched to a gene: 10. This CDR3 contains 14 residues. Germline V gene sequence: CDR1 SGHNT, CDR2 YYREEE (reference sequence). The chain's CDR3 is CASSSGTRGATQYF. The DNA of the CDR3 is TGTGCCAGCAGTTCCGGGACTAGAGGGGCGACCCAGTACTTC.

The CDR3 loop reads CASSSPGTRSNEQFF. The CDR3 DNA is TGTGCCAGCAGTTCCCCCGGGACTAGAAGCAATGAGCAGTTCTTC. The J gene is TRBJ2-1, the V gene TRBV7-3, with 8 bases identical to TRBD2. The CDR3 runs to 15 residues. Germline CDR1 SGHTA, CDR2 FQGTGA. The V gene end was trimmed by 6 bases and the J gene end by 6 bases; junction bases not matched to a gene: 10.

The gene calls are TRBV5-6 and TRBJ2-2; weak D call: TRBD1 (5 bases). Germline V gives CDR1 SGHDT, CDR2 YYEEEE. The length of the CDR3 is 16 residues. Trimming shortened V by 4 bases and J by 2 bases, and 15 bases separated the two germline ends. The CDR3 protein is CASSPTTARNTGELFF. DNA of the CDR3: TGTGCCAGCAGCCCCACGACAGCAAGAAACACCGGGGAGCTGTTTTTT.

The gene calls are TRBV18 and TRBJ1-5; 8 bases match TRBD1. V gave up 6 bases and J gave up 6 bases; unmatched junction bases: 10. This CDR3 has 15 residues. The germline V gene encodes CDR1 KGHSH and CDR2 LQKENI. CDR3 in amino acids: CASSLSAGGGQPQHF. In DNA, the CDR3 is TGTGCCAGCTCGCTTAGCGCAGGGGGCGGTCAGCCCCAGCATTTT. Filled out from reference TRBV18 and TRBJ1-5, the complete variable domain reads NAGVMQNPRHLVRRRGQEARLRCSPMKGHSHVYWYRQLPEEGLKFMVYLQKENIIDESGMPKERFSAEFPKEGPSILRIQQVVRGDSAAYFCASSLSAGGGQPQHFGDGTRLSIL.

The gene calls are TRBV19 and TRBJ1-3; D possibly corresponds to TRBD1 (6 bases). The V and J ends lost 5 bases and 1 base respectively, with 15 bases between them. The CDR3 sequence is 16 residues long. Germline values: CDR1 LNHDA, CDR2 SQIVND (reference sequence). Here the CDR3 DNA reads TGTGCCAGTAGTGTCAGGGGAATCAGATCTGGAAACACCATATATTTT. This gives the protein CASSVRGIRSGNTIYF.

This chain links TRBV5-6 with TRBJ2-7; D perhaps matches TRBD2 (5 bases). The CDR3 has 14 amino acids. V lost 0 bases to trimming and J lost 4 bases, with 11 bases between them. Germline assignment: CDR1 SGHDT and CDR2 YYEEEE. Here the CDR3 reads CASSLAGDSYEQYF. The CDR3 DNA reads TGTGCCAGCAGCTTGGCCGGGGATTCGTACGAGCAGTACTTC.

The chain joins TRBV21-1 to TRBJ1-2; the D segment call TRBD1 is taken from the table without a DNA check. TRBV21-1 is flagged as a pseudogene. The CDR3 covers 14 residues. CDR3 in DNA: TGTGCCAGCACCCAGGCCCGCCGCTTCTATGGCTACACCTTC. Translating gives CASTQARRFYGYTF.

V and J are TRBV9 and TRBJ1-5, with no clear D. The CDR3 is 15 residues long. Germline V gene sequence: CDR1 SGDLS, CDR2 YYNGEE. The V end was cut by 4 bases, the J end by 7 bases, with 18 bases between. The CDR3 nucleotides read TGTGCCAGCAGCCCGGCCGGGGATTTGGGACAGCCCCAGCATTTT. Translating gives CASSPAGDLGQPQHF.

The chain couples TRBV12-2 to TRBJ1-3. TRBV12-2 is a listed pseudogene. The CDR3 has 13 amino acids. CDR3 residues: CASRSLSGNTIYF. DNA of the CDR3: TGTGCAAGTCGCTCCCTCTCTGGAAACACCATATATTTT.

This clone occurred a few times. The chain couples TRBV30 to TRBJ1-3; D is possibly TRBD1 (5 bases). Trimming stripped 2 bases from V and 0 bases from J, with 11 bases between. The CDR3 length is 15 residues. Germline values: CDR1 GTSNPN, CDR2 SVGIG (reference sequence). CDR3 DNA sequence: TGTGCCTGGAGTTGGGGCAGGTCCTCTGGAAACACCATATATTTT. Its protein product is CAWSWGRSSGNTIYF. The full variable domain, completed using reference TRBV30 and TRBJ1-3, is SQTIHQWPATLVQPVGSPLSLECTVEGTSNPNLYWYRQAAGRGLQLLFYSVGIGQISSEVPQNLSASRPQDRQFILSSKKLLLSDSGFYLCAWSWGRSSGNTIYFGEGSWLTVV.

This chain joins TRBV2 and TRBJ2-7; no firm D call. Per germline, CDR1 SNHLY and CDR2 FYNNEI. The length of the CDR3 is 13 residues. Trimming left V 3 bases short and J 0 bases short, with 6 bases between. The DNA of the CDR3 is TGTGCCAGCAGTGAGGAGATCTCCTACGAGCAGTACTTC. Its protein product is CASSEEISYEQYF.

This clone was recorded many times. The rearrangement links TRBV6-1 to TRBJ1-5; D remains unclear. The V and J ends lost 2 bases and 3 bases respectively, with 11 bases between them. This CDR3 comprises 15 residues. Germline V CDR1 and CDR2: MNHNS, SASEGT. The CDR3 protein is CASSEITDNNQPQHF. Here the CDR3 DNA reads TGTGCCAGCAGTGAAATCACAGACAACAATCAGCCCCAGCATTTT.

The V gene is TRBV6-4, the J gene TRBJ1-2; tentatively, D is TRBD1 (5 bases). The CDR3 totals 15 residues. CDR1 and CDR2 (germline): MRHNA, SNTAGT. V was clipped by 0 bases and J by 0 bases, with 8 bases between them. Here the CDR3 reads CASSDSPRANYGYTF. In DNA form, the CDR3 reads TGTGCCAGCAGTGACTCGCCCAGGGCTAACTATGGCTACACCTTC.

V and J are TRBV19 and TRBJ1-1; no definite D call. The V end lost 0 bases, the J end lost 11 bases, and 19 bases lay between the germline ends. The CDR3 has 15 amino acids. CDR1 LNHDA and CDR2 SQIVND come from the germline V gene (reference sequence). Here the CDR3 reads CASSIEGRRAPRAFF. The CDR3 DNA is TGTGCCAGTAGTATAGAGGGTCGGAGGGCCCCCCGGGCTTTCTTT.

The chain uses TRBV7-2 and TRBJ1-5, with 7 bases that match TRBD1. Germline CDR1 reads SGHTA; CDR2 reads FQGNSA. V trimming: 1 base; J trimming: 3 bases; junction bases outside the gene matches: 6. CDR3 size: 16 residues. DNA for the CDR3: TGTGCCAGCAGCTTAGTAGGGACAGCCTACAATCAGCCCCAGCATTTT. Amino acid sequence: CASSLVGTAYNQPQHF. Complete variable domain (other parts from reference TRBV7-2 and TRBJ1-5): GAGVSQSPSNKVTEKGKDVELRCDPISGHTALYWYRQSLGQGLEFLIYFQGNSAPDKSGLPSDRFSAERTGGSVSTLTIQRTQQEDSAVYLCASSLVGTAYNQPQHFGDGTRLSIL.

The chain combines TRBV5-8 with TRBJ2-3; TRBD1 aligns across 11 bases. Per germline, CDR1 SGHTS and CDR2 YDEGEE. V lost 4 bases to trimming and J lost 10 bases; unmatched junction nucleotides: 8. The CDR3 loop spans 14 amino acids. CDR3 sequence: CASSLGQGAISQYF. The CDR3 DNA sequence: TGTGCCAGCAGCCTCGGACAGGGGGCGATTTCGCAGTATTTT.

This chain connects TRBV5-1 to TRBJ2-3, with a possible D match to TRBD1 (6 bases). The CDR3 runs to 15 residues. CDR1 SGHRS and CDR2 YFSETQ come from the germline V gene. Trimming removed 2 bases from V and 4 bases from J, with 14 bases in between. The CDR3 sequence: CASSLSGGGADTQYF. The DNA of the CDR3 is TGCGCCAGCAGCTTATCTGGGGGCGGCGCAGATACGCAGTATTTT.

This chain links TRBV19 with TRBJ1-5; D possibly corresponds to TRBD1 (5 bases). Germline CDR1 LNHDA, CDR2 SQIVND (reference sequence). The CDR3 length is 13 residues. V was clipped by 4 bases and J by 6 bases, with 10 bases between them. The CDR3 region has the DNA TGTGCCAGTAGTACGCAAAGGGGTCAGCCCCAGCATTTT. Translation gives CASSTQRGQPQHF.

This chain connects TRBV2 to TRBJ2-7; possibly TRBD2 for D (5 bases). V was pared by 3 bases and J by 1 base, with 16 bases between. The CDR3 runs to 16 residues. From germline, CDR1 is SNHLY and CDR2 FYNNEI. The CDR3 sequence: CASSDEGLTMSYEQYF. The CDR3 DNA is TGTGCCAGCAGTGATGAGGGTCTCACAATGTCCTACGAGCAGTACTTC.